Listed here are 14 T cell receptor beta chains from one sample, sequenced in a study of T cell repertoires in cytomegalovirus infection. Each CDR3 protein gets one entry after TCRdb re-called the reads with MiXCR. Of hundreds of thousands of distinct CDR3 sequences in the sample, approximately 24% were seen once. The sample was CD8+ T cells from PBMCs. The receptors were gathered from a human donor in good health (CMV status not recorded). Some clones in this sample may be carry-over from other donors' samples.

This clonotype turned up a few times. The chain recombines TRBV5-1 with TRBJ2-3, with TRBD2 as a possible D gene (5 bases). The CDR3 contains 16 residues. Germline CDR1 and CDR2: SGHRS and YFSETQ. Trimming removed 0 bases at V and 0 bases at J, with 11 bases between. CDR3 in amino acids: CASSLAPDSSTDTQYF. The DNA for the CDR3 is TGCGCCAGCAGCTTGGCCCCGGACTCAAGCACAGATACGCAGTATTTT. Combining the CDR3 with reference TRBV5-1 and TRBJ2-3 gives the whole variable domain KAGVTQTPRYLIKTRGQQVTLSCSPISGHRSVSWYQQTPGQGLQFLFEYFSETQRNKGNFPGRFSGRQFSNSRSEMNVSTLELGDSALYLCASSLAPDSSTDTQYFGPGTRLTVL.

The chain carries TRBV7-9 and TRBJ1-5, with a possible D match to TRBD1 (5 bases). The CDR3 spans 16 residues. CDR1 is SEHNR, CDR2 FQNEAQ, per germline (reference sequence). With 1 base removed from V and 5 bases from J, the gap between germline ends came to 15 bases. The CDR3 region is CASSLEGAEVDQPQHF. The CDR3 coding sequence is TGTGCCAGCAGCTTAGAAGGGGCGGAGGTGGATCAGCCCCAGCATTTT.

This clonotype was recorded a few times. This chain joins TRBV27 and TRBJ2-7; 13 bases map to TRBD2. The CDR3 runs 15 residues. Trimming removed 4 bases from V and 7 bases from J; junction bases left unmatched: 7. The germline gives CDR1 MNHEY, CDR2 SMNVEV (reference sequence). In DNA, the CDR3 is TGTGCCAGCAGTTCCGGACTAGCGGGGGCGGGAGAGCAGTACGTC. It specifies CASSSGLAGAGEQYV.

This clonotype showed up just a few times. The CDR3 DNA reads as TGCAGTGCTAGGGGACGGGACTTCCACACAGATACGCAGTATTTT. Translation gives CSARGRDFHTDTQYF. This chain joins TRBV20-1 and TRBJ2-3; a weak D match, TRBD2 (6 bases). Trimming removed 3 bases at V and 2 bases at J, with 15 bases between. The germline V gene encodes CDR1 DFQATT and CDR2 SNEGSKA (reference sequence). The length of the CDR3 is 15 residues.

This clonotype has ten or more counts. V usage is TRBV6-5 and J usage is TRBJ1-6; no definite D call. V lost 2 bases and J 10 bases, leaving 18 bases between the germline ends. CDR1 is MNHEY, CDR2 SVGAGI, per germline. The CDR3 is made up of 16 amino acids. CDR3 region: CASSYAAFDRRSPLHF. In DNA form, the CDR3 reads TGTGCCAGCAGTTACGCGGCGTTCGACCGACGATCACCCCTCCACTTT.

At least ten counts were recorded for this clonotype. V gene TRBV28 combines with J gene TRBJ2-1; 11 bases align to TRBD2. The V gene end was trimmed by 6 bases and the J gene end by 3 bases; junction bases not matched to a gene: 7. Germline-derived CDR1 and CDR2 are MDHEN and SYDVKM. This CDR3 has 16 residues. The CDR3 region is CASSQGLADFYNEQFF. As DNA, the CDR3 is TGTGCCAGCAGCCAGGGACTAGCGGATTTCTACAATGAGCAGTTCTTC.

The sample holds a few counts of this clonotype. The chain recombines TRBV12-3 or TRBV12-4 with TRBJ1-2; no reliable D call. This CDR3 has 14 amino acids. V lost 1 base to trimming and J lost 2 bases, with 8 bases between them. Here the CDR3 reads CASSLGPPNYGYTF. The CDR3 DNA is TGTGCCAGCAGTTTAGGACCGCCAAACTATGGCTACACCTTC.

J is TRBJ1-3 and V is TRBV19, with unresolved D. In germline, CDR1 is LNHDA, CDR2 SQIVND (reference sequence). The germline V and J ends were trimmed by 6 bases and 0 bases, with 15 bases remaining between them. This CDR3 comprises 16 residues. The CDR3 protein is CASSIPRPSSGNTIYF. For the CDR3, the DNA is TGTGCCAGTAGCATACCGAGACCGTCCTCTGGAAACACCATATATTTT.

This clonotype was seen ten or more times. V is TRBV12-3 or TRBV12-4 and J is TRBJ1-2, with 8 bases identical to TRBD1. The CDR3 covers 14 residues. Germline trimming cut 5 bases from V and 4 bases from J; bases unmatched to any gene: 6. CDR3 amino acids: CASSPSGGVYGYTF. The CDR3 nucleotides read TGTGCCAGCAGTCCTTCAGGGGGCGTCTATGGCTACACCTTC.

The chain recombines TRBV27 with TRBJ2-2, with 9 positions matching TRBD1. CDR3 length equals 18 residues. V lost 0 bases and J lost 1; bases outside the gene matches: 6. CDR1 and CDR2 from the germline V gene are MNHEY and SMNVEV (reference sequence). The CDR3 protein is CASSLSTPGQGNTGELFF. The CDR3 nucleotides read TGTGCCAGCAGTTTATCTACCCCGGGACAGGGGAACACCGGGGAGCTGTTTTTT.

The chain has TRBV29-1 and TRBJ2-2; the D gene is possibly TRBD2 (5 bases). Germline values: CDR1 SQVTM, CDR2 ANQGSEA. The CDR3 has 13 amino acids. V was clipped by 3 bases and J by 3 bases, with 8 bases between them. Here the CDR3 DNA reads TGCAGCGTTGAGAGGCGGGACACCGGGGAGCTGTTTTTT. It translates to CSVERRDTGELFF.

This sequence joins TRBV11-2 and TRBJ2-2, with D possibly matching TRBD2 (6 bases). The CDR3 has 15 residues. CDR1 SGHAT and CDR2 FQNNGV come from the germline V gene. Trimming took off 1 base at V and 6 bases at J, with 12 bases between the two ends. The CDR3 DNA reads TGTGCCAGCAGCTTAGGGACTACTGACGCCGGGGAGCTGTTTTTT. Its translation is CASSLGTTDAGELFF.

In DNA, the CDR3 is TGTGCCATCACCATCGGACAGGGGGCTGGGAACACTGAAGCTTTCTTT. Translated, it gives CAITIGQGAGNTEAFF. The rearrangement links TRBV10-3 to TRBJ1-1; TRBD1 matches at 11 bases. The CDR3 sequence is 16 residues long. V was pared by 7 bases and J by 1 base, with 8 bases of the junction left unmatched. Germline assignment: CDR1 ENHRY and CDR2 SYGVKD.

In its sample, this clonotype was seen many times. This sequence joins TRBV7-9 and TRBJ2-2; D gene unclear. This CDR3 is 16 amino acids long. CDR1 is SEHNR, CDR2 FQNEAQ, per germline (reference sequence). V shed 3 bases and J shed 0 bases, with 11 bases lying between them. CDR3: CASSLVTTPNTGELFF. The CDR3 DNA sequence: TGTGCCAGCAGCTTGGTTACGACACCGAACACCGGGGAGCTGTTTTTT.